Following are 19 T cell receptor beta chains from one sample sequenced in a study of T cells expressing NK-cell markers. Following a re-call of the 5' RACE reads, TCRdb has one entry per CDR3 protein and lacks DNA. The sample table sets out about 260,000 distinct CDR3 sequences. The sequenced sample was blood T cells: a sorted CD56 or NKG2C T cell subset, CD4+ or CD8+ T cells, or bulk PBMC T cells (not recorded which). The source is a young man in good health.

The V gene is TRBV5-1, the J gene TRBJ1-1; TCRdb names TRBD1, which stays unverified in the absence of DNA. Germline CDR1 is SGHRS and CDR2 is YFSETQ. The CDR3 spans 18 residues. The CDR3 loop reads CASSLAGQGEVLGTEAFF.

This rearrangement joins TRBV5-5 to TRBJ2-2; the TCRdb D gene call, TRBD2, has no DNA to confirm it. The CDR3 is 18 residues long. From germline, CDR1 is SGHKS and CDR2 YYEKEE (reference sequence). CDR3 amino acids: CASSLVLLAVANTGELFF.

CDR3 sequence: CAIGGPGQETQYF. The chain couples TRBV7-8 to TRBJ2-5; the TRBD2 assignment by TCRdb is unverifiable without DNA. The V gene's germline CDR1 is SGHVS and CDR2 FQNEAQ. This CDR3 spans 13 amino acids.

V usage is TRBV20-1 and J usage is TRBJ2-7; the D gene TCRdb calls, TRBD1, cannot be checked with no DNA. This CDR3 spans 18 amino acids. The germline V gene encodes CDR1 DFQATT and CDR2 SNEGSKA (reference sequence). CDR3 in amino acids: CSASPEGLQGAAPNEQYF.

This rearrangement joins TRBV15 to TRBJ2-3; checking the TCRdb D call of TRBD1 is not possible without DNA. CDR1 is LNHNV, CDR2 YYDKDF, per germline (reference sequence). The CDR3 is 16 amino acids. The CDR3 reads CATSRELGTLTDTQYF.

The CDR3 loop reads CASGRGGNEQFF. The chain links TRBV3-1 to TRBJ2-1. Germline values: CDR1 LGHDT, CDR2 YNNKEL (reference sequence). The CDR3 sequence is 12 residues long.

The chain has TRBV12-3 or TRBV12-4 and TRBJ1-6; TCRdb gives TRBD1 as the D gene, but with no DNA this cannot be confirmed. CDR3 length: 15 amino acids. The CDR3 region is CASSLSGNGNSPLHF.

V usage is TRBV27 and J usage is TRBJ2-2. This CDR3 comprises 13 residues. The V gene's germline CDR1 is MNHEY and CDR2 SMNVEV (reference sequence). The CDR3 region is CASTYTIAGELFF.

The J gene is TRBJ2-1, the V gene TRBV29-1. Germline assignment: CDR1 SQVTM and CDR2 ANQGSEA. This CDR3 is built from 11 residues. CDR3 sequence reads: CSVALQFGQFF.

The chain uses TRBV12-3 or TRBV12-4 and TRBJ2-1; the TCRdb call, TRBD1, lacks DNA for checking. This CDR3 contains 14 residues. CDR3 region: CASTRQVSYNEQFF.

The chain recombines TRBV6-1 with TRBJ1-5. The CDR3 length is 13 residues. Germline values: CDR1 MNHNS, CDR2 SASEGT. This CDR3 reads CATKATGNQPQHF.

This chain joins TRBV4-1 and TRBJ2-3; there is no DNA to check the TCRdb D call of TRBD1. The CDR3 runs to 20 residues. Per germline, CDR1 MGHRA and CDR2 YSYEKL. The CDR3 spells CASSQDMLDRDLKAPDTQYF.

The chain uses TRBV5-1 and TRBJ2-3; the D gene TCRdb calls, TRBD1, cannot be checked with no DNA. This CDR3 is built from 13 residues. Germline CDR1 and CDR2: SGHRS and YFSETQ. The CDR3 region is CASSLEPGDTQYF.

The V gene is TRBV11-2, the J gene TRBJ2-5; TCRdb selects TRBD1, and the lack of DNA leaves this call unchecked. The CDR3 is 15 residues long. Germline V gene sequence: CDR1 SGHAT, CDR2 FQNNGV. The CDR3 sequence: CASSSWTGRQETQYF.

J is TRBJ2-7 and V is TRBV9; TCRdb picks TRBD2, but there is no DNA to check that call. The CDR3 spans 15 residues. The germline gives CDR1 SGDLS, CDR2 YYNGEE. The CDR3 spells CASSPTNGRSLEQYF.

The chain employs TRBV6-6 and TRBJ1-5; the D call from TCRdb, TRBD1, cannot be confirmed without DNA. Germline V lookup: CDR1 MNHNY, CDR2 SVGAGI (reference sequence). The CDR3 extends over 12 amino acids. The CDR3 protein is CASNQGDQPQHF.

V is TRBV11-3 and J is TRBJ2-7; TCRdb reports TRBD2, a call that lacks DNA to check it against. The CDR3 extends over 13 amino acids. The germline V gene has CDR1 SGHNT and CDR2 YENEEA. The CDR3 protein is CASSREGSNEQYF.

The rearrangement links TRBV20-1 to TRBJ2-3; TCRdb gives TRBD1 as the D gene, but with no DNA this cannot be confirmed. The germline gives CDR1 DFQATT, CDR2 SNEGSKA (reference sequence). This CDR3 has 16 amino acids. Here the CDR3 reads CSARPGQGAGTDTQYF.

The gene calls are TRBV14 and TRBJ2-1; TCRdb outputs TRBD2, but without DNA this stays unchecked. This CDR3 spans 16 amino acids. CDR1 and CDR2 (germline): SGHDN, FVKESK. This CDR3 is CASSHAGRAIRNEQFF.